The present TCR beta chain was sequenced within a study of blood T cell repertoires in COVID-19 (dated by TCRdb to 2018 to 2020). Concerning the study at large: Samples from collaborators originated in the United States, Italy and Spain and spanned both the acute and convalescent phases of COVID-19. The material from the prospective study consisted of cDNA or gDNA derived from T cells, B-cell-depleted T cells, or PBMCs. The dataset comprised deeply sampled blood TCRbeta repertoires from subjects exposed to, actively infected with, or recovered from COVID-19. A freely available public database, intended as a resource for researchers studying the immune response to SARS-CoV-2, is where the repertoires were released. The samples were drawn from two sources: the first 160 participants of the ongoing ImmuneRACE study, and 1,254 subjects contributed by 6 global collaborators. The sample metadata nearly always contained a de-identified subject ID, COVID-19 status, age in years and sex. Where HLA class I and class II types were available, the types were taken from metadata supplied by the sample provider, not from assay-based typing.

V is pared back by 7 bases and J by 5 bases, with 24 bases lying between the germline termini. The germline V gene (reference sequence) specifies MNHEY as CDR1 and SMNVEV as CDR2. The CDR3, cysteine through phenylalanine, is 16 amino acids long. Of the read, only the CDR3 DNA is kept; its 48 bases are in frame from base 1. The research as a whole found: The amount of clinical and demographic metadata varied by source and participant and was provided uncurated.

TCRbeta CDR3 regions were amplified from genomic DNA by means of the immunoSEQ Assay, a bias-controlled multiplex PCR. In the paper's pipeline: Nucleated cell counts per sample were estimated from amplification of reference gene primers within the assay. To quantify the absolute abundance of each unique TCRbeta CDR3 rearrangement, sequence reads were collapsed and filtered. For each sample, productive Simpson clonality was calculated by taking the square root of Simpson's diversity index across productive rearrangements. TCRdb retrieved this table from immuneACCESS and kept in-frame rearrangements only. Not all clones are present; in checked studies, unresolved V genes account for under half, and no reason is known for the remainder. The V and J calls and the clone size are those of that table, but D and trimming were determined from the DNA. The sample profile shows around 140,000 clones; roughly 84% of them were found once. The leading ten clones occupy about 18% of the sample.

As concerns this clone: There is no known antigen for this receptor. The sample holds no much larger clone one base away, and base qualities are not on file.

Collaborating institutions collected whole blood in K2EDTA tubes following their own protocols. Collaborator samples were shipped for TCRbeta analysis as frozen whole blood, isolated PBMCs, or DNA extracted from either sample type. Sample: peripheral blood. The rearranged chain carries TRBV27 and TRBJ2-7, with TRBD1 tentatively as D gene (6 bases match). The receptor was isolated from a woman at least 80 years old with acute or convalescent COVID-19. The base sequence is TGTGCCAGCATGCGGGCAGGGGTTTCGGGAAACGACGAGCAGTACTTC. Translated, it gives CASMRAGVSGNDEQYF.